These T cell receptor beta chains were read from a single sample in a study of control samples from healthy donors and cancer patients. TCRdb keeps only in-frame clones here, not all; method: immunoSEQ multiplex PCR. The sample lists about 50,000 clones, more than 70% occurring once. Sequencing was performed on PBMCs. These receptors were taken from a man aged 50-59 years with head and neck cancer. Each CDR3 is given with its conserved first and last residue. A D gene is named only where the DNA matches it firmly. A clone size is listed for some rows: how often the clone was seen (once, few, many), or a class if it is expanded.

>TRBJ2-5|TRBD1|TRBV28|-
CASSLGQGFGTQYF
TGTGCCAGCAGTTTGGGACAGGGGTTCGGGACCCAGTACTTC
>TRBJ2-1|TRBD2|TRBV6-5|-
CASGSGGLGNEQFF
TGTGCCAGCGGGTCAGGAGGACTAGGGAATGAGCAGTTCTTC
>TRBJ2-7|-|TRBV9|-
CASSMDVADYEQYF
TGTGCCAGCAGCATGGACGTCGCAGACTACGAGCAGTACTTC
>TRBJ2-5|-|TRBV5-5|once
CASSLLRVAETQYF
TGTGCCAGCAGCTTACTAAGGGTGGCAGAGACCCAGTACTTC
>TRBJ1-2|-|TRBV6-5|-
CATKFYGYTF
TGTGCCACCAAGTTCTATGGCTACACCTTC
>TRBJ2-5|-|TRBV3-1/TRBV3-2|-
CASSHRLVGRETQYF
TGTGCCAGCAGCCATAGACTAGTAGGTAGGGAGACCCAGTACTTC
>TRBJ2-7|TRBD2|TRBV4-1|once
CASSQDSLAAYEQYF
TGCGCCAGCAGCCAAGATTCACTAGCGGCCTACGAGCAGTACTTC
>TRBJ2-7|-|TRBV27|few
CASSTDGSGYEQYF
TGTGCCAGCAGCACCGACGGGAGCGGGTACGAGCAGTACTTC
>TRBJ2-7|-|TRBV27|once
CASIGPPTYEQYF
TGTGCCAGCATAGGGCCCCCAACCTACGAGCAGTACTTC
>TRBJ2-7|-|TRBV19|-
CASSSLGSYEQYF
TGTGCCAGTAGTAGCTTGGGCTCCTACGAGCAGTACTTC
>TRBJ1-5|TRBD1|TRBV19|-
CASSLGPGQGVNSNQPQHF
TGTGCCAGTAGTCTCGGGCCGGGACAGGGGGTTAATAGCAATCAGCCCCAGCATTTT
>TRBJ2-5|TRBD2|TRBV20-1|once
CSASRGLAGVRGGETQYF
TGCAGTGCTAGTCGGGGTCTAGCGGGAGTAAGAGGGGGGGAGACCCAGTACTTC
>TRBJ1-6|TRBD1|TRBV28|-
CASSFRTGRNSPLHF
TGTGCCAGCAGTTTCCGGACAGGGAGAAATTCACCCCTCCACTTT
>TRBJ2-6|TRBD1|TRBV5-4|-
CASSPRQGRVSGANVLTF
TGTGCCAGCAGCCCCCGACAGGGTAGGGTCTCTGGGGCCAACGTCCTGACTTTC
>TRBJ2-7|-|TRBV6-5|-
CASSPRTGIYEQYF
TGTGCCAGCAGTCCCAGGACTGGCATCTACGAGCAGTACTTC